Each of the 18 T cell receptor beta chains below was sequenced from the same sample in a study of tumor and adjacent non-tumor tissue in lung cancer. No cell sorting was done before RNA was extracted from the tissue. This non-tumor lung sample came from over 3 cm beyond the tumor edge. A modified ARM-PCR protocol with three rounds of nested PCR amplified TCRbeta. TCRdb redid the calling of the multiplex PCR reads with MiXCR, one entry per CDR3 protein. The sample yields around 60,000 distinct CDR3 sequences, around two thirds seen once. Sequenced input: distant non-tumor lung tissue. Receptor source: a man between 65 and 79 years old with non-small cell lung cancer.

This clonotype was observed once. Since no conserved phenylalanine or tryptophan closes the CDR3, a read error is the likely cause. The chain uses TRBV11-1 and TRBJ2-2, with 9 positions matching TRBD2. CDR3 length: 15 residues. Germline assignment: CDR1 SGHAT and CDR2 FQDESV (reference sequence). V shed 3 bases, J shed 10 bases, and the junction held 9 bases outside the gene matches. This chain's CDR3 is CASSFLAGSAEELFS. For the CDR3, the DNA is TGTGCCAGCAGCTTCCTAGCGGGGAGCGCCGAGGAGCTGTTTTCT.

Remarks on this clonotype: Germline and junction disagree at one end, which may indicate a read error. The J gene is TRBJ2-2, the V gene TRBV28; perhaps TRBD2 as D (5 bases). The CDR3 is 14 amino acids. Per the germline V gene, CDR1 is MDHEN and CDR2 is SYDVKM. The CDR3 DNA reads as TGTGCCAGCAGTTCCCTCAATAACACCGGGGAGCTGCTTTTT. Its translation: CASSSLNNTGELLF.

Worth noting for this clonotype: A much more abundant neighbour one base away suggests this may be a read error. The chain links TRBV14 to TRBJ1-2; D uncertain. CDR1 and CDR2 (germline): SGHDN, FVKESK. The CDR3 spans 13 residues. The V and J ends lost 0 bases and 7 bases respectively, with 9 bases between them. Here the CDR3 reads CASSQDRELGYTF. The CDR3 region has the DNA TGTGCCAGCAGCCAAGATAGGGAGCTTGGCTACACCTTC.

V and J are TRBV14 and TRBJ2-4; the D gene is possibly TRBD2 (6 bases). Germline CDR1 is SGHDN and CDR2 is FVKESK. With 3 bases removed from V and 0 bases from J, the gap between germline ends came to 18 bases. This CDR3 region has 18 residues. For the CDR3, the DNA is TGTGCCAGCAGCCAGTACGGGGGAGCACCCTTAGCCAAAAACATTCAGTACTTC. Translation gives CASSQYGGAPLAKNIQYF.

As to this clonotype: Sequence at one end of the junction differs from germline and may be a read error. This chain uses TRBV29-1 with TRBJ2-2; D ambiguous. This CDR3 has 14 amino acids. In germline, CDR1 is SQVTM, CDR2 ANQGSEA. Here the CDR3 reads CGVLDTLNTGELFF. CDR3 sequence (DNA): TGCGGCGTCCTCGACACCTTAAACACAGGGGAGCTGTTTTTT.

Only a few counts were recorded for this clonotype. A much larger clone differs from this one at a single base, so this may be a read error. This chain connects TRBV6-1 to TRBJ2-5; D remains unclear. CDR3 length: 14 residues. Looked up from germline, CDR1 is MNHNS and CDR2 is SASEGT. The CDR3 reads CVSSDGTVQETQYF. The CDR3 coding sequence is TGTGTCAGCAGTGACGGAACAGTCCAAGAGACCCAGTACTTC.

This clonotype was recorded only once. The V call is TRBV29-1, the J call TRBJ2-3, with D unclear. Looked up from germline, CDR1 is SQVTM and CDR2 is ANQGSEA. V was trimmed by 6 bases and J by 6 bases, leaving 10 bases between them. The CDR3 runs 11 residues. The DNA of the CDR3 is TGCAGCGTCAGACCCGTGGATACGCAGTATTTT. Translating gives CSVRPVDTQYF.

Many counts were recorded for this clonotype. V and J are TRBV12-3 or TRBV12-4 and TRBJ1-2, with D hard to call. V was cut by 11 bases and J by 5 bases, with 15 bases left in between. The CDR3 is 12 residues long. The CDR3 here is CAYTRDTYGYTF. The CDR3 DNA reads as TGTGCCTATACCCGGGATACTTATGGCTACACCTTC.

About this clonotype: A much larger clonotype is one base distant, so this may be a read error. This chain links TRBV10-2 with TRBJ2-7; D is possibly TRBD2 (5 bases). The CDR3 runs 14 residues. V dropped 2 bases and J dropped 2 bases, with 10 bases sitting between them. Per the germline V gene, CDR1 is WSHSY and CDR2 is SAAADI. CDR3 amino acids: CASSENSDPYEQYF. The CDR3 DNA is TGCGCCAGCAGTGAGAATAGCGACCCCTACGAGCAGTACTTC.

The chain has TRBV11-2 and TRBJ2-2; a possible D gene is TRBD1 (5 bases). This CDR3 is built from 18 residues. The V end was cut by 5 bases, the J end by 8 bases, with 27 bases between. Germline V CDR1 and CDR2: SGHAT, FQNNGV. The CDR3 DNA is TGTGCCAGCAGCCCCATCGAGCTGGGGCGTTACGTCACTGGGGAGCTGTTTTTT. The encoded protein is CASSPIELGRYVTGELFF.

There are many counts of this clonotype. The CDR3 loop is CASSPRPLEQYF. CDR3 in DNA: TGTGCCAGCAGTCCCCGGCCTCTAGAGCAGTACTTC. This rearrangement joins TRBV6-1 to TRBJ2-7, with D unresolved. The ends were cut back, 5 bases at V and 7 bases at J, with 12 bases in the middle. Germline V lookup: CDR1 MNHNS, CDR2 SASEGT. The CDR3 sequence is 12 residues long.

A note on this clonotype: It may be a read error: a sequence one base away is much more abundant. J is TRBJ1-1 and V is TRBV4-1; D unclear. Trimming shortened V by 4 bases and J by 0 bases, and 6 bases separated the two germline ends. Germline CDR1 is MGHRA and CDR2 is YSYEKL. The CDR3 totals 13 residues. The CDR3 sequence: CASSRVLNTEAFF. CDR3 DNA: TGCGCCAGCAGCCGAGTACTGAACACTGAAGCTTTCTTT.

As to this clonotype: A read error may be the cause here, since a much bigger clone is one base away. This chain links TRBV12-3 or TRBV12-4 with TRBJ2-2; D may be TRBD1 (5 bases). V was clipped by 5 bases and J by 8 bases, with 21 bases between them. The CDR3 spans 16 residues. CDR3 nucleotides: TGTGCCAGCAGTCCCCGGGCAGGGCTAGAGTCGGGGGAGCTGTTTTTT. Its protein is CASSPRAGLESGELFF.

On this clonotype itself: At one of its ends the junction is not consistent with the germline gene, which may arise from a read error. The V gene is TRBV7-9, the J gene TRBJ2-4; D tentatively reads TRBD1 or TRBD2 (7 bases each). The CDR3 spans 15 residues. Germline CDR1 SEHNR, CDR2 FQNEAQ (reference sequence). For the CDR3, the DNA is TGTGCCAGCATCTTAGTCAGGGGGGGGGTAAGCATTCAGTACTTC. Translation gives CASILVRGGVSIQYF.

This clonotype was found many times. The rearrangement links TRBV12-3 or TRBV12-4 to TRBJ1-4, with TRBD1 as a possible D gene (5 bases). The CDR3 totals 16 residues. V lost 3 bases, J lost 5 bases, and 16 bases lay in between. The CDR3 is CASSLALGQLNEKLFF. The CDR3 coding sequence is TGTGCCAGCAGTTTGGCCCTGGGGCAGTTAAATGAAAAACTGTTTTTT.

The sample holds one count of this clonotype. The CDR3 carries no conserved terminal phenylalanine or tryptophan, so it likely arises from a read error. The V gene is TRBV11-2, the J gene TRBJ2-2, with a possible D match to TRBD2 (6 bases). Germline assignment: CDR1 SGHAT and CDR2 FQNNGV. The CDR3 is made up of 16 amino acids. Trimming took off 8 bases at V and 6 bases at J, with 22 bases between the two ends. The chain's CDR3 is CASGLRGTLFAGELFY. The DNA for the CDR3 is TGTGCCAGCGGTCTACGGGGGACGTTGTTCGCCGGGGAGCTGTTTTAT.

Details on this clonotype: The CDR3 carries no conserved terminal phenylalanine or tryptophan, so it likely arises from a read error. The V call is TRBV5-6, the J call TRBJ2-3; no clear D gene. The CDR3 is 15 residues long. Germline lookup yields CDR1 SGHDT and CDR2 YYEEEE. As DNA, the CDR3 is TGTACCAGCAGCTTGGGCCCGCGATCCACAGATACGCAGTATTCT. Protein: CTSSLGPRSTDTQYS.

This clonotype was observed at least ten times. The V gene is TRBV6-1, the J gene TRBJ1-5; maybe TRBD1 (5 bases). V lost 3 bases and J 4 bases, leaving 10 bases between the germline ends. The CDR3 extends over 14 amino acids. Germline assignment: CDR1 MNHNS and CDR2 SASEGT. The DNA for the CDR3 is TGTGCCAGCAGTGAGGGGCAGAATAATCAGCCCCAGCATTTT. Translating it yields CASSEGQNNQPQHF.